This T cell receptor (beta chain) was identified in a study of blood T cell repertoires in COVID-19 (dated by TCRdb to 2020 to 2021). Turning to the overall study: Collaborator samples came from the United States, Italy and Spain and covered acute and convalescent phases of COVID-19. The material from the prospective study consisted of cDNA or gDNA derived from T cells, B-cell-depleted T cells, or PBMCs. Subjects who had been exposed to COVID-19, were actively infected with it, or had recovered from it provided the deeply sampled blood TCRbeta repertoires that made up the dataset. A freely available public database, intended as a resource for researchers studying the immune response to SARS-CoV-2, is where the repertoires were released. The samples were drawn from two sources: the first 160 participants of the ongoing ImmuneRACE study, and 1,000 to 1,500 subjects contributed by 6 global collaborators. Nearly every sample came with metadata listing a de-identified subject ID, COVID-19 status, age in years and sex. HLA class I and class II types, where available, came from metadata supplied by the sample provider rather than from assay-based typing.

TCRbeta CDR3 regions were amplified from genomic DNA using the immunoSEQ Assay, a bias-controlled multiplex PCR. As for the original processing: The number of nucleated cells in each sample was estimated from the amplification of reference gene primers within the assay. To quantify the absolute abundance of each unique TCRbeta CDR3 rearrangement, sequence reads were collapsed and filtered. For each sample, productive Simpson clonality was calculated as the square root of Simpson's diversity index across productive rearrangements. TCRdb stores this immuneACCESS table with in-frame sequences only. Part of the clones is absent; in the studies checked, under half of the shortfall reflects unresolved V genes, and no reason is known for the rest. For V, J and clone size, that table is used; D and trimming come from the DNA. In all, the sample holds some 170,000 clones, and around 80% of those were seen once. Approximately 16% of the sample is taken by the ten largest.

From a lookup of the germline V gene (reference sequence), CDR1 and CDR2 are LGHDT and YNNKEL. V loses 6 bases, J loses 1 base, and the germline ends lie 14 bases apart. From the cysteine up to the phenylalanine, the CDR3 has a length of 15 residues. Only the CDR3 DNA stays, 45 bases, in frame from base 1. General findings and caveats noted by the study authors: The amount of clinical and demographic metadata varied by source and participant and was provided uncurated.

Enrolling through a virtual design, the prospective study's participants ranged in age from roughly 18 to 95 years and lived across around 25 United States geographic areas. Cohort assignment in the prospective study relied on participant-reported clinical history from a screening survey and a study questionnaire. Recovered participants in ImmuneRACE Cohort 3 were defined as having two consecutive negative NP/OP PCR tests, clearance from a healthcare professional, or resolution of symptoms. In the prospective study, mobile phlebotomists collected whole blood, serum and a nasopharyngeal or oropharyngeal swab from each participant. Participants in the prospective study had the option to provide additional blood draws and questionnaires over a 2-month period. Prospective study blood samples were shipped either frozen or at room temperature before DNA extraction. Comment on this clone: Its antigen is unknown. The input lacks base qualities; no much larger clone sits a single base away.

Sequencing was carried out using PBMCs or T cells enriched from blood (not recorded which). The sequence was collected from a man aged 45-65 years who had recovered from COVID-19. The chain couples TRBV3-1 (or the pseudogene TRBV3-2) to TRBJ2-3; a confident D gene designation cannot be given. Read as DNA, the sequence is TGTGCCAGCAGTGAAGTTAGCCCCCGCACAGATACGCAGTATTTT. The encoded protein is CASSEVSPRTDTQYF.